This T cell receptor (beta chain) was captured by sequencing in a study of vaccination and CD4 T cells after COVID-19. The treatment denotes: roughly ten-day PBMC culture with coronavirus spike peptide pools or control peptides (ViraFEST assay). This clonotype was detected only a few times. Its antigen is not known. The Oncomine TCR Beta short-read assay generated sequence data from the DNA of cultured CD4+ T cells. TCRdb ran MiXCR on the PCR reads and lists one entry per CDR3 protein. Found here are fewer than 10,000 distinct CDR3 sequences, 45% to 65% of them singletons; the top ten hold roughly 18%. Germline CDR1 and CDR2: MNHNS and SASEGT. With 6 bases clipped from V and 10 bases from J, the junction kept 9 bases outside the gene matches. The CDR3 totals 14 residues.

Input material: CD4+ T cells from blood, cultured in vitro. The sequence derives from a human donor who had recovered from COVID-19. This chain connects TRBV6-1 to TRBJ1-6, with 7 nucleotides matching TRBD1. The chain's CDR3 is CASSVTGDRSPLHF. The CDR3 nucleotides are TGTGCCAGCAGCGTAACAGGGGATCGGTCACCCCTCCACTTT.